These T cell receptor beta chains were read from a single sample in a study of blood T cell repertoires in COVID-19. Assay used: immunoSEQ multiplex PCR; TCRdb lists only in-frame clones, some missing. The sample records about 220,000 clones, 82% being singletons. Sequenced sample: peripheral blood. These receptors were taken from a woman in her seventies with COVID-19, enrolled during active disease. Each CDR3 is given with its conserved first and last residue. D genes are given only for firm matches. Some rows have no size entry. The others give once, few or many, or a class for an expanded clone.

clone size	V gene	J gene	D gene	CDR3 protein	CDR3 DNA
-	TRBV5-1	TRBJ1-5	-	CASSLVPGYSNQPQHF	TGCGCCAGCAGCTTGGTTCCGGGATATAGCAATCAGCCCCAGCATTTT
-	TRBV19	TRBJ1-1	-	CASRSLEGNTEAFF	TGTGCCAGTAGATCCCTTGAGGGGAACACTGAAGCTTTCTTT
-	TRBV28	TRBJ1-1	TRBD1	CASLLKGQGARNTEAFF	TGTGCCAGCCTACTTAAGGGGCAGGGGGCTAGGAACACTGAAGCTTTCTTT
-	TRBV5-4	TRBJ2-4	-	CASSAGAGNIQYF	TGTGCCAGCAGCGCGGGGGCGGGAAACATTCAGTACTTC
-	TRBV5-6	TRBJ1-1	-	CASSLRGGENTEAFF	TGTGCCAGCAGCTTGAGGGGCGGGGAGAACACTGAAGCTTTCTTT
-	TRBV6-5	TRBJ2-3	-	CASTADEGRTDTQYF	TGTGCCAGCACTGCAGACGAGGGAAGGACAGATACGCAGTATTTT
-	TRBV6-1	TRBJ2-1	-	CASSDVERGGYNEQFF	TGTGCCAGCAGTGACGTTGAGAGGGGGGGTTACAATGAGCAGTTCTTC
few	TRBV27	TRBJ2-3	TRBD2	CASSLLLAGGTDTQYF	TGTGCCAGCAGTTTGTTACTAGCGGGAGGGACAGATACGCAGTATTTT
few	TRBV29-1	TRBJ2-7	TRBD2	CSVDGTSGYEQYF	TGCAGCGTTGACGGGACTAGCGGTTACGAGCAGTACTTC
-	TRBV7-2	TRBJ1-4	-	CASRVGGGGSEKLFF	TGTGCCAGCAGAGTAGGTGGGGGGGGCTCGGAAAAACTGTTTTTT
-	TRBV10-3	TRBJ2-3	TRBD1	CAIRGYGQGVTDTQYF	TGTGCCATCAGAGGGTATGGACAGGGGGTCACAGATACGCAGTATTTT
-	TRBV11-2	TRBJ2-5	-	CASSHTWGREHQETQYF	TGTGCCAGCAGCCACACTTGGGGGCGGGAGCACCAAGAGACCCAGTACTTC
-	TRBV13	TRBJ1-3	TRBD1	CASSLDRAGNTIYF	TGTGCCAGCAGCTTGGACAGGGCTGGAAACACCATATATTTT
-	TRBV3-1/TRBV3-2	TRBJ1-4	-	CASSQAHRSLNEKLFF	TGTGCCAGCAGCCAAGCTCACCGCAGTTTGAATGAAAAACTGTTTTTT
-	TRBV5-4	TRBJ2-7	-	CASSLERGPYEQYF	TGTGCCAGCAGCTTGGAACGAGGGCCTTACGAGCAGTACTTC
-	TRBV5-1	TRBJ1-5	-	CASSLRGGVDNQPQHF	TGCGCCAGCAGCTTGCGCGGAGGCGTAGACAATCAGCCCCAGCATTTT
-	TRBV11-3	TRBJ2-3	-	CASSFSADTQYF	TGTGCCAGCAGCTTTTCTGCAGATACGCAGTATTTT
-	TRBV4-1	TRBJ2-4	-	CASSQGGLGGKVQYF	TGCGCCAGCAGCCAAGGGGGCCTAGGGGGTAAAGTTCAGTACTTC
-	TRBV11-3	TRBJ2-7	-	CASSLGGANSYEQYF	TGTGCCAGCAGCTTAGGGGGAGCTAACTCCTACGAGCAGTACTTC
-	TRBV6-6	TRBJ1-5	TRBD1	CASRPTGENQPQHF	TGTGCCAGCAGACCGACAGGGGAAAATCAGCCCCAGCATTTT
-	TRBV27	TRBJ2-4	TRBD1	CASSYRLPDRGTLAKNIQYF	TGTGCCAGCAGCTACCGGCTCCCGGACAGGGGCACCCTAGCCAAAAACATTCAGTACTTC
-	TRBV5-1	TRBJ1-6	TRBD1	CASSPAGQGQLALHF	TGCGCCAGCAGCCCCGCGGGACAGGGACAACTAGCCCTCCACTTT
-	TRBV11-2	TRBJ2-5	TRBD2	CASSLSLAGGQETQYF	TGTGCCAGCAGCTTATCCCTTGCGGGAGGGCAAGAGACCCAGTACTTC
-	TRBV10-3	TRBJ2-1	TRBD2	CAISDSSGSTEQFF	TGTGCCATCAGTGATTCTAGCGGGAGTACTGAGCAGTTCTTC
few	TRBV7-2	TRBJ2-7	TRBD2	CASSLRLAGVREQYF	TGTGCCAGCAGCTTGAGACTAGCGGGAGTAAGGGAGCAGTACTTC
few	TRBV7-8	TRBJ1-3	-	CASSLTTGTGNTIYF	TGTGCCAGCAGCTTAACAACAGGAACTGGAAACACCATATATTTT
-	TRBV19	TRBJ2-1	TRBD2	CASSIGASGTYNEQFF	TGTGCCAGTAGTATAGGGGCTAGCGGGACTTACAATGAGCAGTTCTTC
-	TRBV12-5	TRBJ2-5	TRBD2	CASGPGTSGIPQETQYF	TGTGCTAGTGGTCCCGGGACTAGCGGGATTCCCCAAGAGACCCAGTACTTC
-	TRBV9	TRBJ2-2	TRBD2	CASSVVAGGAGELFF	TGTGCCAGCAGCGTAGTAGCGGGAGGGGCCGGGGAGCTGTTTTTT
-	TRBV12-5	TRBJ2-5	-	CASGFSNGVQTQYF	TGTGCTAGTGGTTTCAGCAACGGGGTACAGACCCAGTACTTC
-	TRBV3-1/TRBV3-2	TRBJ1-1	-	CASSQHAAGERNTEAFF	TGTGCCAGCAGCCAACATGCGGCCGGCGAGAGGAACACTGAAGCTTTCTTT
-	TRBV27	TRBJ1-2	-	CASSPSQEAGYTF	TGTGCCAGCAGTCCTTCTCAGGAGGCTGGCTACACCTTC
-	TRBV6-6	TRBJ2-7	TRBD2	CASSYGWREGREQYF	TGTGCCAGCAGTTACGGATGGCGGGAGGGCCGCGAGCAGTACTTC
-	TRBV14	TRBJ2-1	-	CASSQNTKYNEQFF	TGTGCCAGCAGCCAAAATACTAAATACAATGAGCAGTTCTTC